This TCR beta chain was found in a study of shared clonotypes between healthy human individuals. On the study more broadly: Researchers assigned three CD4 naive, three CD4 memory, two CD8 naive and one CD8 memory plate to each donor. Notes on the study in general: Shared across several donors were around 5% of the naive CD4 clonotypes. Against clonotypes common to all four donors, non-shared ones had lower generation probabilities.

As regards this clone: Its antigen is not known.

Terminally differentiated effector memory CD45RA+ cells were left out of the naive CD8 fraction, which was CD45RO-negative and positively selected for CCR7. The V segment lost 5 bases and the J segment 6 bases; nucleotides outside the gene matches: 4. CDR3 length equals 13 residues. Germline assignment: CDR1 MNHEY and CDR2 SMNVEV (reference sequence). Deep-level running was used for the assay. Generated by immunoSEQ multiplex PCR, the TCRdb table keeps only in-frame clones and is missing some. The sample lists 550,000 to 650,000 clones; about 95% were seen once. The rearrangement links TRBV27 to TRBJ2-7; 10 positions agree with TRBD2. Sequencing was performed on naive CD8+ T cells sorted from blood. The clonotype was recovered from a woman aged 25 to 39 in good health. The chain's CDR3 is CASSRGLAFEQYF. CDR3 DNA sequence: TGTGCCAGCAGTCGGGGACTAGCGTTCGAGCAGTACTTC.